This is a list of T cell receptor beta chains from one sample in a study of beta chain features in type 1 diabetes. Libraries were prepared by immunoSEQ multiplex PCR; TCRdb keeps only in-frame clonotypes and omits some of them. Of hundreds of thousands of clones in the sample, 7.5% to 9% were seen once. Sequenced input: central memory CD4+ T cells from blood. Receptors originate from a young woman in good health. Each CDR3 is given with its conserved first and last residue. A D gene is named only where the DNA matches it firmly. Size is stated for part of the rows, as once, few or many counts, or as a class when the clone is expanded.

v_call	clone_size	j_call	d_call	cdr3_length	cdr3_nt	cdr3_aa
TRBV7-9	.	TRBJ2-5	.	17	TGTGCCAGCAGCTTAGCGTTCCGGGACAAGTACCAAGAGACCCAGTACTTC	CASSLAFRDKYQETQYF
TRBV4-3	few	TRBJ2-7	.	14	TGCGCCAGCAGTCGGGACCGAGGCTCCTACGAGCAGTACTTC	CASSRDRGSYEQYF
TRBV10-3	.	TRBJ2-7	TRBD1	13	TGTGCCATCGGGGACAGTGGGTCCTACGAGCAGTACTTC	CAIGDSGSYEQYF
TRBV11-2	.	TRBJ1-4	TRBD1	13	TGTGCCAGCAGCTTATTACGGGACAGCTTGCAGTTTTTT	CASSLLRDSLQFF
TRBV2	.	TRBJ2-1	TRBD1	15	TGTGCCAGCAGGAAAGACAGGGCCTTCGGCAATGAGCAGTTCTTC	CASRKDRAFGNEQFF
TRBV11-3	.	TRBJ2-7	.	13	TGTGCCAGCAGCTTAGTCGGTGGAGACTCTCGGGACTTC	CASSLVGGDSRDF
TRBV7-9	few	TRBJ2-1	.	14	TGTGCCAGCAGCTTAGCGTTAGGTGGCAATGAGCAGTTCTTC	CASSLALGGNEQFF
TRBV29-1	many	TRBJ1-2	.	12	TGCAGCGTTGAAGATCGGGGAGGCGGCTACACCTTC	CSVEDRGGGYTF
TRBV2	many	TRBJ2-1	.	11	TGTGCCAGCAGTGGAGACATCGAGCAGTTCTTC	CASSGDIEQFF
TRBV6-1	few	TRBJ1-5	.	13	TGTGCCAGCAGGATCTGGGTTGACCAGCCCCAGCATTTT	CASRIWVDQPQHF
TRBV7-2	few	TRBJ2-5	.	15	TGTGCCAGCAGCTTAGTTCTGGGTGGGGAAGAGACCCAGTACTTC	CASSLVLGGEETQYF
TRBV2	many	TRBJ2-7	.	12	TGTGCCAGCAGACGGGACTCCTACGAGCAGTACTTC	CASRRDSYEQYF
TRBV29-1	few	TRBJ2-3	.	14	TGCAGCGTTGAAAAGGGTTTTAGCACAGATACGCAGTATTTT	CSVEKGFSTDTQYF
TRBV7-9	many	TRBJ2-3	.	14	TGTGCCAGCAGCTTTAGCGGCGGCACAGATACGCAGTATTTT	CASSFSGGTDTQYF
TRBV27	few	TRBJ2-2	.	13	TGTGCCAGCAGTTTTCCCGCGACCGGGGAGCTGTTTTTT	CASSFPATGELFF
TRBV19	.	TRBJ1-2	TRBD1	14	TGTGCCAGTAGTATAGCACAGGGGGCGTTCGGCTACACCTTC	CASSIAQGAFGYTF
TRBV18	.	TRBJ2-5	TRBD1	13	TGTGCCAGCTCCACAGGGGTCCAAGAGACCCAGTACTTC	CASSTGVQETQYF
TRBV5-1	few	TRBJ2-1	TRBD2	18	TGCGCCAGCAGCTTGGCTACTAGCGGGAGAGCAGTAGGTAATGAGCAGTTCTTC	CASSLATSGRAVGNEQFF
TRBV6-5	.	TRBJ1-3	TRBD1	15	TGTGCCAGCAGTCAGACAGGGGGAGATGGAAACACCATATATTTT	CASSQTGGDGNTIYF
TRBV11-2	.	TRBJ2-7	.	14	TGTGCCAGCAGCCGTACTAGCACCGCCTACGAGCAGTACTTC	CASSRTSTAYEQYF
TRBV2	many	TRBJ2-1	.	11	TGTGCCAGCGGGCGGATGGGCGAGCAGTTCTTC	CASGRMGEQFF
TRBV29-1	few	TRBJ2-1	.	12	TGCAGCGGAGGTCGACAGTACAATGAGCAGTTCTTC	CSGGRQYNEQFF
TRBV7-2	.	TRBJ2-7	TRBD1	13	TGTGCCAGCAGACGGACAGGGGGAATAGAGCAGTACTTC	CASRRTGGIEQYF
TRBV5-8	.	TRBJ2-5	TRBD2	15	TGTGCCAGCTTTATAGCGGGGGGACCCCAAGAGACCCAGTACTTC	CASFIAGGPQETQYF
TRBV5-4	.	TRBJ2-5	TRBD2	16	TGTGCCAGCAGCTTGTTCTTCCGGGAGGGCCGTGAGACCCAGTACTTC	CASSLFFREGRETQYF
TRBV6-6	.	TRBJ2-1	.	14	TGTGCCAGCAGCCACAGGGTGCCCGTGGGTGAGCAGTTCTTC	CASSHRVPVGEQFF
TRBV25-1	many	TRBJ1-2	.	12	TGTGCCAGCAGTGAATGGGGTGAAGGCTACACCTTC	CASSEWGEGYTF
TRBV4-2	few	TRBJ2-3	.	18	TGTGCCAGCAGCCAAGATGGTGCCAGGTCTTGGGGCACAGATACGCAGTATTTT	CASSQDGARSWGTDTQYF
TRBV2	.	TRBJ1-3	.	14	TGTGCCAGCAGTGAAGAGATCTCTGGAAACACCATATATTTT	CASSEEISGNTIYF
TRBV5-1	.	TRBJ1-2	TRBD1	17	TGCGCCAGCAGCTTGGCCCCCGGGACAGGGACTCTCTATGGCTACACCTTC	CASSLAPGTGTLYGYTF
TRBV28	.	TRBJ1-2	TRBD1	15	TGTGCCACCCGCGGGGACAGGGGGCATGGCTATGGCTACACCTTC	CATRGDRGHGYGYTF
TRBV19	.	TRBJ2-6	TRBD1	18	TGTGCCAGTAGCACGGTGGGGCAGGGGGCCTCTGGGGCCAACGTCCTGACTTTC	CASSTVGQGASGANVLTF
TRBV5-4	.	TRBJ2-6	TRBD1	17	TGTGCCAGCAGCTCCGGGACAGGGTTCGCTGGGGCCAACGTCCTGACTTTC	CASSSGTGFAGANVLTF
TRBV9	.	TRBJ2-2	.	13	TGTGCCAGCGGCGCTTACGCCGCAGGGGAGCTGTTTTTT	CASGAYAAGELFF
TRBV5-1	few	TRBJ2-3	TRBD2	13	TGCGCCAGCAGGACTAGCGCCACAGATACGCAGTATTTT	CASRTSATDTQYF
TRBV5-1	few	TRBJ2-7	.	17	TGCGCCAGCAGCTTGTCGGGCTGGCGACAGGCTCACTACGAGCAGTACTTC	CASSLSGWRQAHYEQYF
TRBV5-1	few	TRBJ2-7	TRBD2	20	TGCGCCAGCAGCTTCTCCACCAGCGGGAGCCAAATAGGTAACTCCTACGAGCAGTACTTC	CASSFSTSGSQIGNSYEQYF
TRBV19	few	TRBJ2-2	TRBD1	16	TGTGCCAGTAGAGAGGGACAGGCCACGAGGACCGGGGAGCTGTTTTTT	CASREGQATRTGELFF
TRBV29-1	few	TRBJ2-1	.	16	TGCAGCGTTGAAGATCTCGACTCGAGCACCTACAATGAGCAGTTCTTC	CSVEDLDSSTYNEQFF
TRBV5-1	few	TRBJ2-1	.	12	TGCGCCAGCAGCTTGGGATCGTATGAGCAGTTCTTC	CASSLGSYEQFF
TRBV18	few	TRBJ2-1	.	13	TGTGCCAGCTCAACAGGGTCGATCGGTGAGCAGTTCTTC	CASSTGSIGEQFF
TRBV5-4	.	TRBJ2-1	.	14	TGTGCCAGCAGCTTGTTCAAGGGCGGAAATGAGCAGTTCTTC	CASSLFKGGNEQFF
TRBV7-9	few	TRBJ2-2	TRBD2	15	TGTGCCAGCGCCCGAAAGCGGGAGGGCCACGGGGAGCTGTTTTTT	CASARKREGHGELFF
TRBV6-1	.	TRBJ1-4	.	16	TGTGCCAGCAGTGCCCCCCGACAGACGTTTAATGAAAAACTGTTTTTT	CASSAPRQTFNEKLFF
TRBV19	few	TRBJ2-1	TRBD1	14	TGTGCCAGTAGCCGGGACAGGGACTACAATGAGCAGTTCTTC	CASSRDRDYNEQFF
TRBV18	.	TRBJ2-1	.	12	TGTGCCAGCTCACAGGGCGGGGTTGAGCAGTTCTTC	CASSQGGVEQFF
TRBV29-1	many	TRBJ2-5	.	11	TGCAGCGTTGCCGAGGAAGAGACCCAGTACTTC	CSVAEEETQYF
TRBV6-6	.	TRBJ1-1	.	13	TGTGCCAGCAGATATCAGGGAGGAGCTGAAGCTTTCTTT	CASRYQGGAEAFF
TRBV9	few	TRBJ2-3	TRBD1	15	TGTGCCAGCAGCACCGGGACAGGGTCCCCAGATACGCAGTATTTT	CASSTGTGSPDTQYF
TRBV7-9	.	TRBJ1-1	.	15	TGTGCCAGCAGCTTAGGGGGCAGGGTTGTCACTGAAGCTTTCTTT	CASSLGGRVVTEAFF
TRBV2	.	TRBJ2-3	.	14	TGTGCCAGCAACCAGGGGCCCAGCACAGATACGCAGTATTTT	CASNQGPSTDTQYF
TRBV13	many	TRBJ2-1	TRBD2	15	TGTGCCAGCAGCTTACCCGGGACTAGCGGGAGGGAGCAGTTCTTC	CASSLPGTSGREQFF
TRBV7-9	many	TRBJ2-5	.	14	TGTGCCAGCAGCTTCAGCGAGGGGTCAGAGACCCAGTACTTC	CASSFSEGSETQYF
TRBV6-6	.	TRBJ1-5	TRBD1	15	TGTGCCAGCAGTTACTCGGGACAGGGGTCCCAGCCCCAGCATTTT	CASSYSGQGSQPQHF
TRBV5-1	few	TRBJ2-7	TRBD2	17	TGCGCCAGCAGCTTGGGGACTAGCGGGACATATCTCTACGAGCAGTACTTC	CASSLGTSGTYLYEQYF